The 25 T cell receptor beta chains listed next were all sequenced from one sample in a study of cytomegalovirus exposure and HLA in healthy donors. PCR used 60 Vbeta primers and 13 Jbeta primers. Repertoires were generated with immunoSEQ multiplex PCR, while TCRdb's copy carries only in-frame clones and drops some. Of around 130,000 clones listed, about three fifths were seen once; the top ten hold approximately 8.5%. Sequencing input: PBMCs. Receptor source: a woman in her thirties or forties in good health and CMV-seropositive.

In nucleotides, the CDR3 is TGTGCCAGTAGTATAGGAGTTAGCGCCTACGAGCAGTACTTC. Translating it yields CASSIGVSAYEQYF. The chain employs TRBV19 and TRBJ2-7, with D possibly being TRBD2 (5 bases). Germline V gives CDR1 LNHDA, CDR2 SQIVND (reference sequence). V lost 1 base, J lost 2 bases, and 9 bases lay in between. CDR3 size: 14 residues.

This clone was recorded once. As DNA, the CDR3 is TGTGCCAGCAGCTTAGCGGCAGCGCAGGGTAATTCACCCCTCCACTTT. Translation gives CASSLAAAQGNSPLHF. The V gene is TRBV7-6, the J gene TRBJ1-6; D perhaps matches TRBD1 (5 bases). Germline V gene data show CDR1 as SGHVS and CDR2 as FNYEAQ. This CDR3 contains 16 residues. The V and J ends lost 0 bases and 6 bases respectively, with 12 bases between them.

The CDR3 loop is CAWTSGQGSPEQYF. The CDR3 DNA follows: TGTGCCTGGACTTCGGGACAGGGATCGCCCGAGCAGTACTTC. This chain joins TRBV30 and TRBJ2-7; 9 positions agree with TRBD1. V was pared by 4 bases and J by 6 bases, with 10 bases of the junction left unmatched. CDR1 and CDR2 from the germline V gene are GTSNPN and SVGIG (reference sequence). The CDR3 runs to 14 residues.

This clone turned up a few times. This rearrangement joins TRBV12-5 to TRBJ2-4; TRBD1 agrees at 8 bases. Per germline, CDR1 LGHNT and CDR2 FRNRAP. V lost 4 bases to trimming and J lost 3 bases; unmatched junction nucleotides: 11. CDR3 length: 17 amino acids. CDR3 DNA sequence: TGTGCTAGTGGTTCGGGCGGGACAGGCGCGGACAAAAACATTCAGTACTTC. As protein: CASGSGGTGADKNIQYF.

V gene TRBV27 combines with J gene TRBJ2-2, with a possible D match to TRBD2 (6 bases). Trimming cost V 5 bases and J 0 bases, with 10 bases left between them. This CDR3 is 15 amino acids long. Germline-derived CDR1 and CDR2 are MNHEY and SMNVEV (reference sequence). The CDR3 DNA is TGTGCCAGCAGTCCGAGCGGGCCGAACACCGGGGAGCTGTTTTTT. Translating gives CASSPSGPNTGELFF.

The V and J genes are TRBV9 and TRBJ2-3; 8 nucleotides align to TRBD2. Germline CDR1 is SGDLS and CDR2 is YYNGEE. The CDR3 runs to 15 residues. The trim removed 3 bases at V and 3 bases at J, leaving 6 bases unmatched. CDR3 region: CASSGGSGVTDTQYF. The CDR3 DNA sequence: TGTGCCAGCAGCGGAGGTAGCGGGGTGACAGATACGCAGTATTTT.

The rearrangement links TRBV13 to TRBJ1-4; 10 nucleotides align to TRBD1. The CDR3 is made up of 15 amino acids. Germline V gene sequence: CDR1 PRHDT, CDR2 FYEKMQ (reference sequence). With 6 bases clipped from V and 8 bases from J, the junction kept 9 bases outside the gene matches. CDR3 residues: CASSSEDRGREKLFF. As DNA, the CDR3 is TGTGCCAGCAGTTCAGAAGACAGGGGGCGGGAAAAACTGTTTTTT. Using reference TRBV13 and TRBJ1-4 for the parts outside the CDR3, the full variable domain is AAGVIQSPRHLIKEKRETATLKCYPIPRHDTVYWYQQGPGQDPQFLISFYEKMQSDKGSIPDRFSAQQFSDYHSELNMSSLELGDSALYFCASSSEDRGREKLFFGSGTQLSVL.

This chain connects TRBV19 to TRBJ1-5; D is perhaps TRBD1 (5 bases). The CDR3 is 14 amino acids. Germline V gives CDR1 LNHDA, CDR2 SQIVND (reference sequence). V lost 6 bases, J lost 3 bases, and 12 bases lay in between. CDR3 loop: CASRVGGSNQPQHF. DNA of the CDR3: TGTGCCAGTAGGGTTGGGGGGTCCAATCAGCCCCAGCATTTT. The variable domain in full, completed from reference TRBV19 and TRBJ1-5, reads DGGITQSPKYLFRKEGQNVTLSCEQNLNHDAMYWYRQDPGQGLRLIYYSQIVNDFQKGDIAEGYSVSREKKESFPLTVTSAQKNPTAFYLCASRVGGSNQPQHFGDGTRLSIL.

Only a few counts were recorded for this clone. The DNA of the CDR3 is TGTGCCATCAGTGGGGACAGGGGGCTCCCTGAGACCCAGTACTTC. The encoded protein is CAISGDRGLPETQYF. The V gene is TRBV10-3, the J gene TRBJ2-5; 12 bases line up with TRBD1. The germline V gene encodes CDR1 ENHRY and CDR2 SYGVKD. The CDR3 loop spans 15 amino acids. V lost 4 bases and J lost 5; bases outside the gene matches: 5.

In this sample, this clone turned up a few times. The genes are TRBV5-1 and TRBJ2-7; D not resolved. The germline CDR1 and CDR2 sequences are SGHRS and YFSETQ. Deletions cut 0 bases from V and 6 bases from J, with 10 bases between. This CDR3 has 13 residues. The CDR3 here is CASSLGSRVEQYF. The CDR3 bases are TGCGCCAGCAGCTTGGGGAGCCGGGTCGAGCAGTACTTC.

V usage is TRBV19 and J usage is TRBJ2-1, with 10 bases fitting TRBD1. This CDR3 region has 15 residues. V shed 5 bases and J 8 bases; nucleotides not matched to a gene: 9. The germline V gene encodes CDR1 LNHDA and CDR2 SQIVND (reference sequence). The CDR3 region has the DNA TGTGCCAGTAGTCCCCGGACAGGGGGAGGAGATGAGCAGTTCTTC. Encoded protein: CASSPRTGGGDEQFF.

CDR3 DNA sequence: TGCGCCAGCAGCAGGGGGCGTGGACCGACCAACAATGAGCAGTTCTTC. This gives the protein CASSRGRGPTNNEQFF. V gene TRBV10-1 combines with J gene TRBJ2-1, with 8 bases matching TRBD1. Germline V gene data show CDR1 as WNHNN and CDR2 as SYGVQD (reference sequence). Losses at the gene ends were 6 bases for V and 5 bases for J; bases not matched to a gene: 12. This CDR3 has 16 residues.

The CDR3 region has the DNA TGTGCCAGCAGTGTAAAGGGGGCGGGCGGCTACACCTTC. Its protein is CASSVKGAGGYTF. This sequence joins TRBV6-5 and TRBJ1-2, with 7 bases fitting TRBD1. Looked up from germline, CDR1 is MNHEY and CDR2 is SVGAGI. The CDR3 spans 13 residues. V shed 5 bases, J shed 8 bases, and the junction held 8 bases outside the gene matches.

The V gene is TRBV6-5, the J gene TRBJ2-4; 9 nucleotides agree with TRBD1. CDR1 is MNHEY and CDR2 is SVGAGI in the germline V gene. V lost 5 bases, J lost 0 bases, and 2 bases stayed unmatched. The CDR3 length is 15 residues. The CDR3 loop reads CASSKQGAAKNIQYF. CDR3 in DNA: TGTGCCAGCAGTAAACAGGGGGCAGCCAAAAACATTCAGTACTTC.

V gene TRBV2 combines with J gene TRBJ2-7, with a weak D call TRBD1 (6 bases). The germline gives CDR1 SNHLY, CDR2 FYNNEI. Deletions cut 10 bases from V and 10 bases from J, with 20 bases between. The CDR3 contains 12 residues. CDR3 coding DNA: TGTGCCACCGAACCCTCAGGGGCAGGCCAGTACTTC. Its protein is CATEPSGAGQYF.

Comments on this clone: The same CDR3 can be traced to other DNA sequences in this sample. The chain is built from TRBV19 and TRBJ1-5; a possible D gene is TRBD1 (6 bases). V was clipped by 3 bases and J by 1 base, with 7 bases between them. The CDR3 loop spans 14 amino acids. Germline assignment: CDR1 LNHDA and CDR2 SQIVND (reference sequence). CDR3 amino acids: CASSIQGSNQPQHF. CDR3 DNA: TGTGCCAGTAGTATCCAGGGGAGCAATCAGCCCCAGCATTTT.

V gene TRBV6-4 combines with J gene TRBJ2-7, with 7 bases matching TRBD1. This CDR3 has 14 residues. Per germline, CDR1 MRHNA and CDR2 SNTAGT. The ends lost 4 bases at V and 3 bases at J; junction bases unmatched: 6. CDR3 sequence: CASSGRTGNYEQYF. CDR3 DNA: TGTGCCAGCAGTGGTCGGACAGGCAACTACGAGCAGTACTTC.

The rearrangement uses TRBV19 and TRBJ2-5, with D possibly TRBD1 on 6 matching bases. V dropped 4 bases and J dropped 0 bases, with 15 bases sitting between them. The germline gives CDR1 LNHDA, CDR2 SQIVND (reference sequence). The CDR3 contains 16 residues. CDR3: CASSKEDSDYQETQYF. The CDR3 DNA is TGTGCCAGTAGTAAGGAGGACAGCGATTACCAAGAGACCCAGTACTTC.

The chain couples TRBV7-9 to TRBJ1-1; no definite D call. Germline-derived CDR1 and CDR2 are SEHNR and FQNEAQ (reference sequence). The CDR3 runs to 11 residues. Trimming took 3 bases from V and 5 from J, leaving 4 bases between them. CDR3 region: CASSFETEAFF. CDR3 sequence (DNA): TGTGCCAGCAGCTTCGAGACTGAAGCTTTCTTT.

J is TRBJ2-7 and V is TRBV29-1, with D unresolved. The CDR3 spans 11 residues. Trimming removed 4 bases from V and 5 bases from J, with 9 bases in between. The V gene's germline CDR1 is SQVTM and CDR2 ANQGSEA. The chain's CDR3 is CSVGGRNEQYF. Here the CDR3 DNA reads TGCAGCGTTGGCGGCAGAAACGAGCAGTACTTC.

This sequence joins TRBV7-8 and TRBJ1-1, with D unclear. The V end lost 0 bases, the J end lost 3 bases, and 8 bases lay between the germline ends. CDR3 length equals 14 residues. Germline CDR1 reads SGHVS; CDR2 reads FQNEAQ. CDR3: CASSLAPPDTEAFF. The DNA for the CDR3 is TGTGCCAGCAGCTTAGCCCCCCCGGACACTGAAGCTTTCTTT. The variable domain in full, with the rest retrieved from reference TRBV7-8 and TRBJ1-1, is GAGVSQSPRYKVAKRGQDVALRCDPISGHVSLFWYQQALGQGPEFLTYFQNEAQLDKSGLPSDRFFAERPEGSVSTLKIQRTQQEDSAVYLCASSLAPPDTEAFFGQGTRLTVV.

CDR3 sequence (DNA): TGTGCCAGCAGCCTGACCCCGGGACTAGTCTACGAGCAGTACTTC. It translates to CASSLTPGLVYEQYF. The gene calls are TRBV27 and TRBJ2-7; 8 bases are a match to TRBD2. CDR1 and CDR2 from the germline V gene are MNHEY and SMNVEV (reference sequence). J was trimmed by 3 bases and V by 6 bases; bases with no gene match: 10. The CDR3 length is 15 residues.

Of note for this clone: The sample contains more than one DNA sequence encoding this CDR3. This rearrangement joins TRBV18 to TRBJ2-1, with D possibly being TRBD2 (6 bases). Germline V gene sequence: CDR1 KGHSH, CDR2 LQKENI. CDR3 length equals 12 residues. V was clipped by 4 bases and J by 5 bases, with 6 bases between them. The CDR3: CASSRGDNEQFF. CDR3 coding DNA: TGTGCCAGCTCACGGGGGGACAATGAGCAGTTCTTC.

V usage is TRBV13 and J usage is TRBJ1-4; D is uncertain. The CDR3 totals 14 residues. Trimming removed 2 bases from V and 8 bases from J, with 12 bases in between. Germline CDR1 PRHDT, CDR2 FYEKMQ (reference sequence). The CDR3 DNA reads TGTGCCAGCAGCTTATCCTCCGGAGCGGAAAAACTGTTTTTT. Translation: CASSLSSGAEKLFF.

This rearrangement joins TRBV10-1 to TRBJ2-2; 8 nucleotides align to TRBD1. V was clipped by 7 bases and J by 2 bases; unmatched bases: 3. The CDR3 runs 14 residues. Germline values: CDR1 WNHNN, CDR2 SYGVQD (reference sequence). The CDR3 sequence is CASKAGGNTGELFF. The CDR3 bases are TGCGCCAGCAAGGCAGGGGGCAACACCGGGGAGCTGTTTTTT.